This entry is about one T cell receptor beta chain. This specimen comes from a study of blood T cell repertoires in COVID-19. Turning to the study itself: Acute and convalescent COVID-19 samples came from the United States, Italy and Spain. Sample material is recorded as cDNA or gDNA derived from T cells, B-cell-depleted T cells, or PBMCs.

Per the original methods: How many nucleated cells were present was estimated from reference gene primer amplification. Data came from immunoSEQ multiplex PCR; TCRdb stores just in-frame clones and leaves some out. V, J and clone size were drawn from that table, and D and trimming were deduced from the DNA. The sample yields about 90,000 clones, 92% seen once. There are 13 residues in the CDR3. V shed 7 bases and J 5 bases; nucleotides not matched to a gene: 5. CDR1 is ENHRY, CDR2 SYGVKD, per germline. The clonotype comes from a woman in her sixties with active COVID-19. The V gene is TRBV10-3, the J gene TRBJ2-1; 7 bases are shared with TRBD2. Sequenced: peripheral blood. The CDR3 nucleotides read TGTGCCATCAAGATGGGACTAAACAATGAGCAGTTCTTC. Amino acid sequence: CAIKMGLNNEQFF.